Detailed here is one T cell receptor (beta chain). Its specific antigen is unknown. No quality values exist for individual bases; no much larger clone is one base distant. The junction carries 9 bases between V and J, which are trimmed by 6 bases and 1 base respectively. Including the terminal cysteine and phenylalanine, the CDR3 comprises 14 residues. The kept DNA is CDR3 alone, 42 bases in frame from the first base. Taken from the germline V gene, the CDR1 and CDR2 loops are SNHLY and FYNNEI. The collaborating institutions used their own protocols to collect whole blood in K2EDTA tubes. Collaborator samples were shipped for TCRbeta analysis as frozen whole blood, isolated PBMCs, or DNA extracted from either sample type. This specimen belongs to a study of blood T cell repertoires in COVID-19 (TCRdb year 2020). For context, the study as a whole: The collaborator samples originated in the United States, Italy and Spain and spanned the acute and convalescent phases of COVID-19. The material from the prospective study consisted of cDNA or gDNA derived from T cells, B-cell-depleted T cells, or PBMCs. The dataset comprised deeply sampled blood TCRbeta repertoires from subjects exposed to, actively infected with, or recovered from COVID-19. The repertoires were released in a freely available public database intended as a resource for research on the immune response to SARS-CoV-2. Samples came from the ongoing ImmuneRACE study (first 160 participants) plus 1,254 subjects from 6 global collaborators. Sample metadata almost always included a de-identified subject ID, COVID-19 status, age in years and sex. Where available, HLA class I and class II types were taken from metadata supplied by the sample provider and were not determined by assay-based typing.

The immunoSEQ Assay, a bias-controlled multiplex PCR, was used to amplify TCRbeta CDR3 regions from genomic DNA. The published analysis was carried out like this. Within the assay, amplification of reference gene primers was used to estimate how many nucleated cells each sample contained. Sequence reads were collapsed and filtered to measure the absolute abundance of every unique TCRbeta CDR3 rearrangement. For each sample, productive Simpson clonality was calculated by taking the square root of Simpson's diversity index across productive rearrangements. The immuneACCESS repertoire file appears here via TCRdb, limited to in-frame rearrangements. These files lack a portion of the clones; in checked studies, under half of the deficit traces to unresolved V genes, and the cause of the others is not known. That table is the source of V, J and clone size, and D and trimming were worked out from the DNA. The sample table lists 71,000 or so clones, 87% of them with a count of one. The ten largest clones take up around 8% of the sample.

Broad study findings and their caveats: How much clinical and demographic metadata was included differed by source and by participant, and the metadata was provided uncurated.

Sequencing input: peripheral blood. This sequence originates from a man aged 50-60 years with active COVID-19. Here the chain combines TRBV2 and TRBJ2-2, and the D gene may be TRBD2, 5 bases matching. The sequence in DNA is TGTGCCAGCAGATTCGGGAAGAACACCGGGGAGCTGTTTTTT. Translated, this is CASRFGKNTGELFF.